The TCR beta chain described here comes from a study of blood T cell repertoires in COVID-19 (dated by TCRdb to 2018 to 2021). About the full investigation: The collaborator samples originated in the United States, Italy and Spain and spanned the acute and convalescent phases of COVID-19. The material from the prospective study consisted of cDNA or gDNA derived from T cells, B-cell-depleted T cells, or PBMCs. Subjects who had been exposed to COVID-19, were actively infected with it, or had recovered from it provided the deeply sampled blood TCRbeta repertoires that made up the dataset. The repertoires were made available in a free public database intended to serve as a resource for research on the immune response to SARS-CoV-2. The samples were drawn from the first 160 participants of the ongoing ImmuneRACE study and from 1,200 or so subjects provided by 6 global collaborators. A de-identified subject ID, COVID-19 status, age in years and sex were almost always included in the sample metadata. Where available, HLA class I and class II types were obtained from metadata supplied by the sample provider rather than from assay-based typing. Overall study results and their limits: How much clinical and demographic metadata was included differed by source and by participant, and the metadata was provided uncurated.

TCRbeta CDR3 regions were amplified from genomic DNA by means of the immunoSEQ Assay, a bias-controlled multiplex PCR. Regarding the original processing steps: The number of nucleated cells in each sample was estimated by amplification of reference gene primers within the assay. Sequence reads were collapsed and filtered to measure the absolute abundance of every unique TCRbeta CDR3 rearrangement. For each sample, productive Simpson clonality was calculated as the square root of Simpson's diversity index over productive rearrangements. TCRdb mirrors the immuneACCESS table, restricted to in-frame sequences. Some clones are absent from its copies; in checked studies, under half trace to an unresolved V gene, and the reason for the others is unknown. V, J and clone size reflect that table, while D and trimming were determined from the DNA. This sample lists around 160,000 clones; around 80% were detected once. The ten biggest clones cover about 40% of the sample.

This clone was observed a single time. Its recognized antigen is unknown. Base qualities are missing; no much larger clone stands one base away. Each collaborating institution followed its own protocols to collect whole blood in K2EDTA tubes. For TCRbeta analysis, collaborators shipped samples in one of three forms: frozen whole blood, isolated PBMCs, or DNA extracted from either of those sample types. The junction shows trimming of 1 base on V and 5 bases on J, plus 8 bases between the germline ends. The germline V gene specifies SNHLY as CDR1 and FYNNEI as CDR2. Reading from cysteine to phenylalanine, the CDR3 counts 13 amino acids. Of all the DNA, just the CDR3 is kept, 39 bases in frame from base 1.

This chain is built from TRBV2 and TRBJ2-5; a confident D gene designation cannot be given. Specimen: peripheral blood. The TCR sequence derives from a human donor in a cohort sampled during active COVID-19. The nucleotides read TGTGCCAGCAGTGAAGTAAGGCGGGAGACCCAGTACTTC. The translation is CASSEVRRETQYF.